Given below is one TCR beta chain in context. Antigen specificity is unknown. Germline loops: CDR1 MNHEY, CDR2 SMNVEV (reference sequence). V was clipped by 3 bases and J by 0 bases, with 18 bases between them. The CDR3 runs 17 residues. The data belong to a study of T cell responses to AZD1222 COVID-19 vaccine. Here immunoSEQ multiplex PCR was the method, and the copy in TCRdb shows in-frame clones only, minus some. The sample has over 90,000 clones; roughly 84% are singletons. General study results and limits: Baseline seropositivity characterized only a handful of AZD1222 recipients.

The specimen comprised peripheral blood, sampled on day 0 of AZD1222 vaccination. The V gene is TRBV27, the J gene TRBJ2-7, with D possibly being TRBD1 (5 bases). The receptor's source is an adult in good health. The CDR3 nucleotides are TGTGCCAGCAGTTTTAGTTCAACGCAGGGCGGCTCCTACGAGCAGTACTTC. This codes for CASSFSSTQGGSYEQYF.